This TCR beta chain was sequenced during a study of cytotoxic CD8 clonotypes in ibrutinib-treated CLL. Study-wide background: Average yields of around 230,000 productive templates and 75,000 to 100,000 productive rearrangements characterized the samples.

On this clone itself: Its antigen is not identified.

Findings and caveats of the study: Public clonotypes, an uncommon group, contracted or remained stable on treatment. T-cell clonality at baseline went above that of age-matched healthy donors and rose and fell with circulating CD8+ T-cell counts.

Trimming removed 5 bases from V and 0 bases from J; junction bases left unmatched: 6. This CDR3 spans 17 amino acids. Per germline, CDR1 MGHDK and CDR2 SYGVNS. This table comes from immunoSEQ multiplex PCR, and its TCRdb copy is limited to in-frame clones, with some not included. The data contain over 70,000 clones, roughly 80% of them seen just once; the ten biggest clones take up approximately 5.1%. The chain joins TRBV25-1 to TRBJ2-6; TRBD1 matches 8 bases. The material sequenced was PBMCs, taken after 12 months of ibrutinib treatment. The source is a human donor with chronic lymphocytic leukemia. CDR3 sequence: CASSSGQGTSGANVLTF. As DNA, the CDR3 is TGTGCCAGCAGTTCCGGACAGGGCACCTCTGGGGCCAACGTCCTGACTTTC.